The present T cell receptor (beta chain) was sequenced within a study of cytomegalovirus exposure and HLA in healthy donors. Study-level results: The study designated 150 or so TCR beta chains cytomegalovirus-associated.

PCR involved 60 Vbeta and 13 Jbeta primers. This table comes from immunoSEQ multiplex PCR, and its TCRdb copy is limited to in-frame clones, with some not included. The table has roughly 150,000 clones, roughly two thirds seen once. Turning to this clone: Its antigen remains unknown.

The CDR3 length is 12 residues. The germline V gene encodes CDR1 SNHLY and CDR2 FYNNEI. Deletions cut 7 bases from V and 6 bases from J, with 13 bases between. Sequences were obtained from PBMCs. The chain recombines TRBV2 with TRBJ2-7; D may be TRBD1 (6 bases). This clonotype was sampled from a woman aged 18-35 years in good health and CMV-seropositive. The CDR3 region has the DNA TGTGCCAGCAAAAGTCAGGGGTTCGAGCAGTACTTC. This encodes CASKSQGFEQYF.